This entry features one TCR beta chain sequence. The antigen is unknown. The CDR3 length is 15 residues. Trimming left V 5 bases short and J 3 bases short, with 16 bases between. The germline gives CDR1 MNHEY, CDR2 SMNVEV (reference sequence). Sequenced by immunoSEQ multiplex PCR; TCRdb stores in-frame clones only, minus some. The sample includes about 170,000 clones, roughly nine tenths of them seen just once. This entry belongs to a study of T cell responses to AZD1222 COVID-19 vaccine. Whole-study findings and limits: At baseline, seropositivity was found in only a handful of AZD1222 recipients. Of spike-specific TCRs, nearly half reportedly target regions left unmutated in variants. There were repertoire samples only from the period after the peak T cell response. It should be noted that donors were predominantly white British and more often female, and clonal diversity was possibly underestimated.

The chain recombines TRBV27 with TRBJ1-1; unclear D gene. This sample comprised peripheral blood, obtained 28 days after the second AZD1222 dose. The source is an adult who received the AZD1222 COVID-19 vaccine. CDR3 DNA sequence: TGTGCCAGCAGTAACAAACCATTGGCCCACACTGAAGCTTTCTTT. Translation gives CASSNKPLAHTEAFF.